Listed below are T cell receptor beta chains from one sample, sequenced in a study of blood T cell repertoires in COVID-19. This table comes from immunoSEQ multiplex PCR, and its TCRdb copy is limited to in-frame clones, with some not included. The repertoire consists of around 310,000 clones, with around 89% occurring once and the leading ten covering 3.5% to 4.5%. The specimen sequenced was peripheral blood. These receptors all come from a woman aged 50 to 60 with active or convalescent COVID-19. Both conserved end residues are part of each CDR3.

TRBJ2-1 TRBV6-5 CASSVDPGEGGEQFF
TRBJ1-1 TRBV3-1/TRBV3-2 CASSQDGGTERAFF
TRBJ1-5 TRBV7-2 CASSLVGSGSNQPQHF
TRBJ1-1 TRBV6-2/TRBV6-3 CASSYSGRAEAFF
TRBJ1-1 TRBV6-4 CASSDGRSLTFF
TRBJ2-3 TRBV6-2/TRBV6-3 CASSYSPTSRDTQYF
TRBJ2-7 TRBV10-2 CASSESGGSYEQYF
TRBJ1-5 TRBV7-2 CASSNPGGNQPQHF
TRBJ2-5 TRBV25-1 CASSESFMGGRETQYF
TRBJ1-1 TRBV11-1 CASRGHVAEAFF
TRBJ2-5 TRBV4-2 CASSPGWDSQETQYF
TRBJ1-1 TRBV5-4 CASSSRQGTNTEAFF
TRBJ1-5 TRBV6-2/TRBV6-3 CASSYSTGVNQPQHF
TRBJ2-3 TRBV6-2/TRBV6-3 CASSYGTSGGPGTQYF
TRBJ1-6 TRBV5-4 CASSPDRGYSPLHF
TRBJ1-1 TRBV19 CASLTHRGGTEAFF
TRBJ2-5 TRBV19 CASSISGVGAGKETQYF
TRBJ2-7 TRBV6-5 CASSARDIYEQYF
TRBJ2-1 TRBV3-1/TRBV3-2 CASSQYGDEQFF
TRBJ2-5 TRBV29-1 CSVSSRGSQETQYF
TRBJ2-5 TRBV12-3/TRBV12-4 CASSFGDLETQYF
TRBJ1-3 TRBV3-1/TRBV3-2 CASSLQGASGNTIYF
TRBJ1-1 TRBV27 CASSLSEPGWGTEAFF
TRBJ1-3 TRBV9 CASSVDTPDRNTIYF
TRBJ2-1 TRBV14 CASSQKPGLAGGWDEQFF
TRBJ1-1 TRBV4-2 CASETGTGVPEAFF
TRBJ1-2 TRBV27 CASSLSPRTGGSGYTF
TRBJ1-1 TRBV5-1 CASSPGGSAVSEAFF
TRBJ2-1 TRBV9 CASSKGLAGGPYNEQFF
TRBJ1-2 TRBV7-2 CASSLSADYGYTF
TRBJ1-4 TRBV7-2 CASSRVSTNEKLFF
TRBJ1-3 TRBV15 CATSPGIHSGNTIYF
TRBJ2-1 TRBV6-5 CASRKTGLTYNEQFF
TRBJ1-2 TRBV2 CASSPPGRVGYGYTF
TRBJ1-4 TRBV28 CASTRLDSRDEKLFF